This T cell receptor (beta chain) was obtained from a study of shared clonotypes between healthy human individuals. V was shortened by 6 bases and J by 1 base, with 15 bases between the two germline ends. Germline CDR1 reads MNHNS; CDR2 reads SASEGT. The length of the CDR3 is 15 residues. TCRdb keeps only in-frame clones here, not all; method: immunoSEQ multiplex PCR. The sample has hundreds of thousands of clones; roughly 73% are singletons. This clone showed up just a few times. This chain links TRBV6-1 with TRBJ1-1; D is unclear. The sequenced sample was memory CD4+ T cells sorted from blood. Regarding subset: CD45RA-negative fraction. The TCR originated in a woman in her twenties or thirties in good health. The CDR3 DNA is TGTGCCAGCAGCAAAATAAGGTGGCAGAACACTGAAGCTTTCTTT. It yields the protein CASSKIRWQNTEAFF.